The 25 T cell receptor beta chains below were found in one sample sequenced in a study of blood T cell repertoires in COVID-19. Data came from immunoSEQ multiplex PCR; TCRdb stores just in-frame clones and leaves some out. Among some 82,000 clones, more than 70% were seen once, and the ten largest hold 30% to 45%. The sequencing sample was made of peripheral blood. These receptors came from a man at least 80 years old with active or convalescent COVID-19.

This rearrangement joins TRBV13 to TRBJ2-1; no reliable D call. The CDR3 spans 15 residues. From germline, CDR1 is PRHDT and CDR2 FYEKMQ (reference sequence). V lost 0 bases to trimming and J lost 3 bases, with 9 bases between them. CDR3: CASSLGAAIYNEQFF. CDR3 DNA sequence: TGTGCCAGCAGCTTAGGCGCGGCCATCTACAATGAGCAGTTCTTC.

In the case of this clone: The sample holds other DNA sequences that translate to the same CDR3. The chain uses TRBV11-3 and TRBJ2-7; TRBD1 is a possible D gene (6 bases). V lost 5 bases, J lost 3 bases, and 11 bases lay in between. The V gene's germline CDR1 is SGHNT and CDR2 YENEEA. This CDR3 is 13 amino acids long. The CDR3 reads CASSLGGHYEQYF. The CDR3, as DNA: TGTGCCAGCAGCCTAGGGGGACACTACGAGCAGTACTTC.

The chain recombines TRBV19 with TRBJ1-2, with D uncertain. Trimming shortened V by 7 bases and J by 4 bases, and 10 bases separated the two germline ends. CDR3 length equals 12 residues. Germline V lookup: CDR1 LNHDA, CDR2 SQIVND (reference sequence). The CDR3 sequence: CASNPGGYGYTF. The CDR3 region has the DNA TGTGCCAGTAATCCCGGAGGCTATGGCTACACCTTC.

The rearrangement joins TRBV18 to TRBJ1-5; no reliable D call. The V end was cut by 3 bases, the J end by 2 bases, with 14 bases between. Germline assignment: CDR1 KGHSH and CDR2 LQKENI. The CDR3 covers 16 residues. In DNA, the CDR3 is TGTGCCAGCTCACCTTCCCGGGGTTCGGGCAATCAGCCCCAGCATTTT. Encoded protein: CASSPSRGSGNQPQHF.

The chain employs TRBV4-2 and TRBJ1-2, with 7 bases identical to TRBD1. CDR1 and CDR2 from the germline V gene are LGHNA and YNFKEQ. This CDR3 region has 14 residues. V was pared by 1 base and J by 4 bases, with 3 bases of the junction left unmatched. Here the CDR3 reads CASSQGTGFYGYTF. Here the CDR3 DNA reads TGTGCCAGCAGCCAAGGGACAGGATTCTATGGCTACACCTTC.

This chain connects TRBV6-2 or TRBV6-3 to TRBJ1-5; 9 nucleotides align to TRBD1. CDR1 and CDR2 from the germline V gene are MNHEY and SVGEGT. This CDR3 spans 15 amino acids. V was clipped by 5 bases and J by 4 bases; unmatched bases: 6. The chain's CDR3 is CASSRSGTGNQPQHF. CDR3 nucleotides: TGTGCCAGCAGTCGGTCCGGGACAGGGAATCAGCCCCAGCATTTT.

The V call is TRBV5-4, the J call TRBJ2-3; no clear D. The CDR3 totals 13 residues. Germline V gives CDR1 SGHNT, CDR2 YYREEE (reference sequence). V lost 7 bases and J 0 bases, leaving 9 bases between the germline ends. CDR3 residues: CASSRWSTDTQYF. CDR3 in DNA: TGTGCCAGCTCCCGGTGGAGCACAGATACGCAGTATTTT.

This clone was recorded a few times. This chain links TRBV21-1 with TRBJ1-2; the D segment call TRBD1 is taken from the table without a DNA check. TRBV21-1 constitutes a pseudogene. This CDR3 region has 15 residues. The DNA of the CDR3 is TGTGCCAGCAGCAGGCGGGACAGGGGGCCAGGGGGCTACACCTTC. Translating gives CASSRRDRGPGGYTF.

This chain uses TRBV29-1 with TRBJ1-2; TRBD1 agrees at 7 bases. Per germline, CDR1 SQVTM and CDR2 ANQGSEA. The CDR3 is 15 amino acids. V was pared by 1 base and J by 7 bases, with 12 bases of the junction left unmatched. The CDR3 spells CSVEVASGTDGGYTF. The CDR3 DNA is TGCAGCGTTGAAGTTGCATCCGGGACAGACGGTGGCTACACCTTC.

The chain uses TRBV5-1 and TRBJ2-5; maybe TRBD2 (7 bases). Germline-derived CDR1 and CDR2 are SGHRS and YFSETQ. This CDR3 is 16 amino acids long. Trimming shortened V by 4 bases and J by 1 base, and 17 bases separated the two germline ends. The CDR3 region is CASSPRSGGPQETQYF. CDR3 sequence (DNA): TGCGCCAGCAGCCCACGGTCCGGGGGGCCCCAAGAGACCCAGTACTTC.

This clone was counted only a few times. The chain uses TRBV11-2 and TRBJ1-2; unclear D gene. Trimming stripped 5 bases from V and 4 bases from J, with 20 bases between. The CDR3 runs to 16 residues. Germline values: CDR1 SGHAT, CDR2 FQNNGV. CDR3 sequence reads: CASSPFLETGTYGYTF. For the CDR3, the DNA is TGTGCCAGCAGCCCCTTCCTGGAGACGGGTACCTATGGCTACACCTTC.

The chain recombines TRBV5-1 with TRBJ2-7, with 11 nucleotides matching TRBD2. CDR1 is SGHRS and CDR2 is YFSETQ in the germline V gene. This CDR3 comprises 15 residues. Unmatched junction bases numbered 4, after V lost 2 bases and J lost 3 bases. This chain's CDR3 is CASSFGTSGNYEQYF. CDR3 nucleotide sequence: TGCGCCAGCAGCTTCGGGACTAGCGGAAACTACGAGCAGTACTTC.

The chain couples TRBV3-1 (or the pseudogene TRBV3-2) to TRBJ1-1; 9 nucleotides align to TRBD1. The V and J ends lost 4 bases and 4 bases, in that order; junction bases with no gene match: 7. Germline V CDR1 and CDR2: LGHDT, YNNKEL (reference sequence). This CDR3 contains 15 residues. The CDR3 DNA reads as TGTGCCAGCAGCCTCGGACAGGGGATTGGCACTGAAGCTTTCTTT. Residues: CASSLGQGIGTEAFF.

The J gene is TRBJ2-2, the V gene TRBV10-3; possible D gene TRBD2, 7 bases. CDR3 size: 15 residues. Per the germline V gene, CDR1 is ENHRY and CDR2 is SYGVKD. The V gene lost 7 bases and the J gene lost 4 bases, with 16 bases spanning the gap. Here the CDR3 DNA reads TGTGCCATCACCGAGGGGGGGGCCCTCACCGGGGAGCTGTTTTTT. Translation gives CAITEGGALTGELFF.

This clone was detected ten times or more. The V call is TRBV5-1, the J call TRBJ2-7, with TRBD1 matching 8 bases. The length of the CDR3 is 15 residues. V lost 1 base, J lost 5 bases, and 8 bases stayed unmatched. Germline V CDR1 and CDR2: SGHRS, YFSETQ. The CDR3 loop reads CASSLSGQGFHEQYF. CDR3 sequence (DNA): TGCGCCAGCAGCTTGTCTGGACAGGGTTTCCACGAGCAGTACTTC. The complete variable domain, with remaining parts taken from reference TRBV5-1 and TRBJ2-7, reads KAGVTQTPRYLIKTRGQQVTLSCSPISGHRSVSWYQQTPGQGLQFLFEYFSETQRNKGNFPGRFSGRQFSNSRSEMNVSTLELGDSALYLCASSLSGQGFHEQYFGPGTRLTVT.

The chain recombines TRBV3-1 (or the pseudogene TRBV3-2) with TRBJ1-5; a weak D match, TRBD1 (5 bases). Germline CDR1 reads LGHDT; CDR2 reads YNNKEL (reference sequence). V lost 1 base to trimming and J lost 2 bases, with 12 bases between them. The CDR3 is 16 residues long. CDR3 nucleotides: TGTGCCAGCAGCCAAGGGGGGAGGGGAGGCAATCAGCCCCAGCATTTT. Translation: CASSQGGRGGNQPQHF.

CDR3 DNA: TGTGCCAGCAGTTTACAGGGGCAGGGGTCCCAGCCCCAGCATTTT. Residues: CASSLQGQGSQPQHF. This chain joins TRBV27 and TRBJ1-5, with D perhaps TRBD1 (6 bases). The length of the CDR3 is 15 residues. Per germline, CDR1 MNHEY and CDR2 SMNVEV (reference sequence). The V gene lost 2 bases and the J gene lost 7 bases, with 15 bases spanning the gap.

The chain uses TRBV30 and TRBJ1-3, with D uncertain. CDR1 is GTSNPN, CDR2 SVGIG, per germline (reference sequence). V was shortened by 2 bases and J by 7 bases, with 15 bases between the two germline ends. The CDR3 contains 14 residues. The CDR3, as DNA: TGTGCCTGGAGTCGCAGGAGGATGGAGAACACCATATATTTT. Encoded protein: CAWSRRRMENTIYF.

This clone is termed large. This sequence joins TRBV6-6 and TRBJ2-5; D may be TRBD2 (5 bases). The V end was cut by 5 bases, the J end by 1 base, with 14 bases between. Germline assignment: CDR1 MNHNY and CDR2 SVGAGI (reference sequence). CDR3 size: 15 residues. CDR3 sequence (DNA): TGTGCCAGCAGTACCCCCTGGAGCGGCCAAGAGACCCAGTACTTC. This codes for CASSTPWSGQETQYF.

This rearrangement joins TRBV7-2 to TRBJ1-2, with a weak D call TRBD1 (5 bases). Looked up from germline, CDR1 is SGHTA and CDR2 is FQGNSA. Trimming removed 5 bases at V and 3 bases at J, with 16 bases between. The CDR3 sequence is 15 residues long. The CDR3 is CASSPPGGIYYGYTF. The DNA for the CDR3 is TGTGCCAGCAGCCCTCCTGGGGGGATTTACTATGGCTACACCTTC.

The chain couples TRBV6-2 or TRBV6-3 to TRBJ1-2, with 7 positions matching TRBD1. CDR3 size: 17 residues. V lost 2 bases, J lost 2 bases, and 11 bases stayed unmatched. Germline CDR1 and CDR2: MNHEY and SVGEGT. The CDR3 spells CASSYGGSRGSNYGYTF. CDR3 coding DNA: TGTGCCAGCAGTTACGGGGGGAGCAGGGGGTCCAACTATGGCTACACCTTC.

The genes are TRBV5-6 and TRBJ2-5, with D possibly TRBD1 on 6 matching bases. Germline V gene lookup returns CDR1 SGHDT and CDR2 YYEEEE. The CDR3 is 16 residues long. Trimming left V 1 base short and J 5 bases short, with 18 bases between. CDR3 nucleotide sequence: TGTGCCAGCAGCTTGCCCGGACAGCTCCGTCGCGAGACCCAGTACTTC. This codes for CASSLPGQLRRETQYF.

The rearrangement joins TRBV3-1 (or the pseudogene TRBV3-2) to TRBJ1-6; D might be TRBD1 (6 bases). Germline V gene data show CDR1 as LGHDT and CDR2 as YNNKEL (reference sequence). V lost 3 bases and J 9 bases, leaving 9 bases between the germline ends. CDR3 size: 13 residues. CDR3 nucleotide sequence: TGTGCCAGCAGCCAGTGGGACACTTCACCCCTCCACTTT. This gives the protein CASSQWDTSPLHF.

The DNA of the CDR3 is TGTGCCACCAGCAGAGATTCAGCGCAGAACACCGGGGAGCTGTTTTTT. Residues: CATSRDSAQNTGELFF. This chain links TRBV15 with TRBJ2-2, with D unclear. The CDR3 has 16 amino acids. Trimming took 0 bases from V and 1 from J, leaving 9 bases between them. CDR1 and CDR2 from the germline V gene are LNHNV and YYDKDF (reference sequence).

This clone occurred once. V usage is TRBV5-1 and J usage is TRBJ2-6; 9 nucleotides agree with TRBD1. This CDR3 comprises 17 residues. Unmatched junction bases numbered 12, after V lost 9 bases and J lost 2 bases. The germline gives CDR1 SGHRS, CDR2 YFSETQ. The CDR3 loop reads CATQPGQGGTGANVLTF. The CDR3, as DNA: TGCGCCACTCAACCGGGACAGGGAGGTACTGGGGCCAACGTCCTGACTTTC.